This TCR beta chain stems from a study of blood T cell repertoires in COVID-19. The germline V gene has CDR1 SGHRS and CDR2 YFSETQ. The CDR3 loop spans 19 amino acids. Germline trimming cut 4 bases from V and 3 bases from J; bases unmatched to any gene: 16. Repertoires were generated with immunoSEQ multiplex PCR, while TCRdb's copy carries only in-frame clones and drops some. The profile covers fewer than 450,000 clones, with approximately 91% appearing a single time and about 2.1% taken by the ten largest. The chain employs TRBV5-1 and TRBJ2-3, with TRBD2 matching over 11 bases. This clonotype was sampled from a middle-aged woman with acute COVID-19. The sample consisted of PBMCs or T cells enriched from blood (not recorded which). This chain's CDR3 is CASSREPMIAGGPTDTQYF. The DNA for the CDR3 is TGCGCCAGCAGCAGGGAACCGATGATAGCGGGGGGGCCGACAGATACGCAGTATTTT.